This passage covers 18 T cell receptor beta chains from one sample sequenced in a study of metastatic and nonmetastatic thyroid tumors. TCRdb reanalyzed the PCR reads via MiXCR. The table has some 18,000 clones, 35% to 40% seen once. Thyroid surgery had not been preceded by any treatment in any patient. Sequences were obtained from tumor tissue. Receptors were obtained from a female donor with papillary thyroid cancer or a benign thyroid nodule (not recorded which). Some clones in this sample may be carry-over from other donors' samples.

This clone has a single count. J is TRBJ2-3 and V is TRBV20-1, with 9 bases that match TRBD2. The CDR3 sequence is 15 residues long. CDR1 is DFQATT, CDR2 SNEGSKA, per germline (reference sequence). The J segment lost 2 bases and the V segment lost 4 bases, leaving 7 bases of the junction unmatched. The CDR3 spells CSAKGGRDPTDTQYF. CDR3 coding DNA: TGCAGTGCTAAAGGCGGGAGGGACCCCACAGATACGCAGTATTTT.

This clone occurred a few times. V and J are TRBV6-1 and TRBJ2-7, with D tentatively TRBD2 (5 bases). Trimming cost V 2 bases and J 0 bases, with 14 bases left between them. This CDR3 is built from 16 residues. The V gene's germline CDR1 is MNHNS and CDR2 SASEGT. The CDR3 loop reads CASSERLAESSYEQYF. CDR3 bases: TGTGCCAGCAGTGAACGGCTAGCTGAGAGCTCCTACGAGCAGTACTTC.

This clone has a handful of counts. The chain couples TRBV27 to TRBJ2-7; TRBD1 agrees at 8 bases. The J segment lost 7 bases and the V segment lost 2 bases, leaving 4 bases of the junction unmatched. Germline CDR1 MNHEY, CDR2 SMNVEV (reference sequence). The CDR3 sequence is 13 residues long. CDR3 in DNA: TGTGCCAGCAGTTTACAGGGGGCGAGAGAGCAGTACTTC. As protein: CASSLQGAREQYF.

The chain combines TRBV6-1 with TRBJ2-7, with D maybe TRBD2 (6 bases). Germline V gene sequence: CDR1 MNHNS, CDR2 SASEGT. The CDR3 runs 14 residues. The germline V and J ends were trimmed by 6 bases and 0 bases, with 12 bases remaining between them. The chain's CDR3 is CASRSGGASYEQYF. CDR3 DNA sequence: TGTGCCAGCAGAAGTGGCGGGGCCTCCTACGAGCAGTACTTC.

By sample share, this clone is medium-sized. The rearrangement links TRBV6-6 to TRBJ2-7; a possible D gene is TRBD2 (6 bases). V was clipped by 3 bases and J by 6 bases, with 24 bases between them. Germline lookup yields CDR1 MNHNY and CDR2 SVGAGI (reference sequence). CDR3 length: 17 residues. The CDR3 loop is CASSYLVSSGPRVEQYF. The CDR3 DNA is TGTGCCAGCAGTTATTTAGTCTCCAGCGGGCCGAGGGTCGAGCAGTACTTC.

The rearrangement joins TRBV20-1 to TRBJ2-7; D gene unclear. The CDR3 runs 15 residues. Trimming stripped 1 base from V and 3 bases from J, with 16 bases between. Per the germline V gene, CDR1 is DFQATT and CDR2 is SNEGSKA (reference sequence). The CDR3, as DNA: TGCAGTGCTAGAGGGCCAGGACCCGTTCACTACGAGCAGTACTTC. Protein: CSARGPGPVHYEQYF.

This sequence joins TRBV7-2 and TRBJ2-1; a possible D gene is TRBD1 (6 bases). With 2 bases removed from V and 7 bases from J, the gap between germline ends came to 12 bases. This CDR3 comprises 14 residues. Germline CDR1 reads SGHTA; CDR2 reads FQGNSA. The CDR3 protein is CASSLTGSYNEQFF. The CDR3 region has the DNA TGTGCCAGCAGCTTAACAGGGAGCTATAATGAGCAGTTCTTC.

This clone was counted a single time. V is TRBV20-1 and J is TRBJ1-1; D ambiguous. Germline-derived CDR1 and CDR2 are DFQATT and SNEGSKA (reference sequence). CDR3 length: 14 residues. CDR3 sequence: CSVTGFNMNTEAFF. In DNA form, the CDR3 reads TGCAGCGTTACGGGGTTCAACATGAACACTGAAGCTTTCTTT.

The rearrangement links TRBV2 to TRBJ2-3, with TRBD2 identical over 10 bases. V trimming: 6 bases; J trimming: 3 bases; junction bases outside the gene matches: 15. The CDR3 is 18 amino acids. Germline V lookup: CDR1 SNHLY, CDR2 FYNNEI. The CDR3 loop reads CASSEVVVAGGGTDTQYF. As DNA, the CDR3 is TGTGCCAGCAGCGAGGTTGTGGTAGCGGGAGGCGGTACAGATACGCAGTATTTT. The entire variable domain, with the rest obtained from reference TRBV2 and TRBJ2-3, is as follows: EPEVTQTPSHQVTQMGQEVILRCVPISNHLYFYWYRQILGQKVEFLVSFYNNEISEKSEIFDDQFSVERPDGSNFTLKIRSTKLEDSAMYFCASSEVVVAGGGTDTQYFGPGTRLTVL.

The chain uses TRBV19 and TRBJ2-7, with D perhaps TRBD1 (5 bases). This CDR3 is built from 13 residues. The V and J ends lost 5 bases and 3 bases respectively, with 11 bases between them. The V gene's germline CDR1 is LNHDA and CDR2 SQIVND (reference sequence). CDR3 coding DNA: TGTGCCAGTAGTGACAGTGGGAACTACGAGCAGTACTTC. Translated: CASSDSGNYEQYF.

V is TRBV6-4 and J is TRBJ2-3; D gene uncertain. The CDR3 is 14 residues long. From germline, CDR1 is MRHNA and CDR2 SNTAGT. The ends were cut back, 3 bases at V and 2 bases at J, with 9 bases in the middle. CDR3 region: CASSEGRITDTQYF. In DNA, the CDR3 is TGTGCCAGCAGTGAAGGACGGATCACAGATACGCAGTATTTT.

The rearrangement links TRBV14 to TRBJ2-3; D is undetermined. Deletions cut 1 base from V and 1 base from J, with 15 bases between. CDR1 is SGHDN and CDR2 is FVKESK in the germline V gene. This CDR3 region has 17 residues. CDR3 coding DNA: TGTGCCAGCAGCCAAGTCCCCTCAGGCCCCCGCACAGATACGCAGTATTTT. Its protein is CASSQVPSGPRTDTQYF.

CDR3 DNA sequence: TGTGCCAGCAGAGTCACAGGGGTAGGAGGCTACACCTTC. It encodes CASRVTGVGGYTF. The chain joins TRBV28 to TRBJ1-2; 7 bases match TRBD1. The V segment lost 6 bases and the J segment 8 bases; nucleotides outside the gene matches: 9. Per the germline V gene, CDR1 is MDHEN and CDR2 is SYDVKM. CDR3 length equals 13 residues.

The genes are TRBV5-6 and TRBJ2-7; D might be TRBD1 or TRBD2, each matching 5 bases. Trimming stripped 4 bases from V and 3 bases from J, with 14 bases between. The germline V gene encodes CDR1 SGHDT and CDR2 YYEEEE. The CDR3 loop spans 14 amino acids. CDR3 region: CASSPGPFGYEQYF. As DNA, the CDR3 is TGTGCCAGCAGCCCGGGGCCATTCGGCTACGAGCAGTACTTC.

V is TRBV5-1 and J is TRBJ2-7, with D perhaps TRBD1 (6 bases). The CDR3 has 15 residues. CDR1 SGHRS and CDR2 YFSETQ come from the germline V gene. V was cut by 4 bases and J by 0 bases, with 14 bases left in between. The CDR3 here is CASSGKDSGSYEQYF. CDR3 nucleotide sequence: TGCGCCAGCAGCGGAAAGGACAGCGGCTCCTACGAGCAGTACTTC.

This sequence joins TRBV11-2 and TRBJ2-1, with 10 bases aligning to TRBD1. From germline, CDR1 is SGHAT and CDR2 FQNNGV. This CDR3 has 15 residues. After removal of 4 bases from V and 6 bases from J, the junction contained 6 bases not matched to a gene. In DNA form, the CDR3 reads TGTGCCAGCAGCTCAGGACAGGGGGATTTCAATGAGCAGTTCTTC. It is translated as CASSSGQGDFNEQFF.

The table lists this clone with a few counts. This rearrangement joins TRBV15 to TRBJ1-1; 11 positions match TRBD1. V dropped 4 bases and J dropped 6; count of bases not matched to a gene: 7. The CDR3 spans 15 residues. Germline V CDR1 and CDR2: LNHNV, YYDKDF (reference sequence). CDR3 amino acids: CATSTGTGGSAEAFF. Written as DNA, the CDR3 is TGTGCCACCAGCACCGGGACAGGGGGGTCTGCTGAAGCTTTCTTT.

The chain has TRBV6-2 or TRBV6-3 and TRBJ2-7; 10 bases match TRBD1. Germline lookup yields CDR1 MNHEY and CDR2 SVGEGT. V shed 4 bases and J 3 bases; nucleotides not matched to a gene: 3. This CDR3 comprises 14 residues. DNA of the CDR3: TGTGCCAGCAGTTGGACAGGGGGTATCTACGAGCAGTACTTC. It specifies CASSWTGGIYEQYF.